This T cell receptor beta chain was sequenced during a study of T cells in Graves' hyperthyroidism and ophthalmopathy. Germline CDR1 and CDR2: SGHNT and YENEEA. V trimming: 2 bases; J trimming: 4 bases; junction bases outside the gene matches: 10. The length of the CDR3 is 17 residues. This clonotype was picked up many times. RNA transcripts provided the source from which TCR beta CDR3 regions were amplified. Using the HTBI primer set, a first-round RT-PCR was run on the TCR CDR3. Each CDR3 protein gets one entry after TCRdb re-called the multiplex PCR reads with MiXCR. The data contain 550,000 to 800,000 distinct CDR3 sequences, 16% of them singletons. Exclusion of a patient resulted from uncontrolled infection, other autoimmune disease, pregnancy or lactation. Out of 10 ml of fresh peripheral blood came the PBMCs.

This chain joins TRBV11-3 and TRBJ2-3; 9 nucleotides align to TRBD2. The sequence derives from a man younger than 30 with Graves' hyperthyroidism. Input material: blood. In nucleotides, the CDR3 is TGTGCCAGCAGCTTATTGGGCGGGAGGGCCAGGGCAGATACGCAGTATTTT. It is translated as CASSLLGGRARADTQYF. The complete variable domain, with remaining parts taken from reference TRBV11-3 and TRBJ2-3, reads EAGVVQSPRYKIIEKKQPVAFWCNPISGHNTLYWYLQNLGQGPELLIRYENEEAVDDSQLPKDRFSAERLKGVDSTLKIQPAELGDSAVYLCASSLLGGRARADTQYFGPGTRLTVL.